This T cell receptor beta chain is drawn from a study of blood T cell repertoires in COVID-19. Looking at the study overall: Sources were T cells, B-cell-depleted T cells, or PBMCs; the material itself was cDNA or gDNA.

Per the authors' pipeline: For nucleated cells, counts were estimated from reference gene primer amplification. Some clones are missing from TCRdb's copy, which holds only in-frame ones; the method was immunoSEQ multiplex PCR. V and J calls and clone size are given by that table; D and trimming were obtained from the DNA. The sample yields 240,000 or so clones, around nine tenths seen once. This CDR3 region has 14 residues. The germline V gene has CDR1 SGHRS and CDR2 YFSETQ. Trimming pared 5 bases from V and 0 bases from J, leaving 10 bases between. The sequenced sample consisted of peripheral blood. This receptor was taken from a woman in her 70s with active or convalescent COVID-19. The chain employs TRBV5-1 and TRBJ2-3; tentative D call: TRBD1 (6 bases). The CDR3 DNA is TGCGCCAGCAGAGGGGGTATAAGCACAGATACGCAGTATTTT. It encodes CASRGGISTDTQYF.